The present T cell receptor beta chain was sequenced within a study of CD8 T cells in Susac syndrome. Per germline, CDR1 SQVTM and CDR2 ANQGSEA. V was cut by 5 bases and J by 1 base, with 8 bases left in between. The CDR3 covers 12 residues. Reverse transcription of roughly 0.45 to 1 ug RNA was carried out with random hexamers. Multiplex PCR with immunoSEQ amplified the TCR beta CDR3 across 54 Vbeta and 13 Jbeta. TCRdb analysed the immunoSEQ multiplex PCR reads with MiXCR anew, one entry per CDR3 protein. The data contain under 200,000 distinct CDR3 sequences, around 95% of them singletons. The sequenced sample was CD4+ T cells from PBMCs. The V call is TRBV29-1, the J call TRBJ2-5, with a possible D match to TRBD2 (5 bases). The sequence derives from a human donor in good health. The CDR3 reads CSVLGGQETQYF. The CDR3, as DNA: TGCAGCGTTCTTGGAGGCCAAGAGACCCAGTACTTC.